The T cell receptor (beta chain) described here comes from a study of T cell clusters in autoimmune cytopenias (dated by TCRdb to the late 2010s). About the investigation overall: Per sample, TRB sequencing gave a median depth of about 54,000 reads and a median of approximately 2,400 distinct TRB clonotypes. The study aimed to test whether autoimmune cytopenia patients carry a disease-specific immune repertoire signature usable as a blood-based biomarker. In autoimmune cytopenia patients, peripheral blood TRB and IGH repertoires were sequenced during active disease and over treatment follow-up, together with healthy, CLL and autoimmune hepatitis controls. What the authors observed across the whole study: GLIPH suggested that primary autoimmune cytopenia patients lacked physiological T cell clusters: 51 clusters were exclusive to healthy donors versus about 17 exclusive to patients. Roughly 2.9-fold more exclusive TRB clusters were observed in healthy donors than in active autoimmune hepatitis patients, consistent with an autoimmunity-wide signature. The cluster-lack signature was not seen for secondary cytopenia versus CLL, apparently masked by the dominant lymphoma-associated repertoire. TRB repertoire shifts, with less even repertoires observed in secondary cytopenia and CLL, were mostly attributed to lymphoma bias rather than autoimmunity. The T cell clusters were defined only in silico, and the functional role of the clusters still needed to be validated experimentally.

TRB rearrangements were amplified by multiplex PCR using a touch-down protocol with TRB-A and TRB-B primer pools mixed in one tube. Illumina adapters and sample indices were added to the amplicons through two consecutive PCR reactions using Phusion HS II polymerase. The amplicons were purified from gel with the NucleoSpin Gel and PCR Clean-up kit, after which the amplicons were quantified by Qubit and checked for quality on an Agilent 2100 Bioanalyzer. Libraries were sequenced on an Illumina MiSeq using 600-cycle, single-indexed, paired-end runs. Turning to the authors' computational methods: MiXCR version 2.1.12, together with the default MiXCR reference library, was used to align and assemble the TRB reads. A clone was defined by each unique CDR3 nucleotide sequence, and analysis was restricted to productive sequences with at least two reads. To assess repertoire diversity, an R script computed alpha-parameterized diversity profiles (alpha 0 to 5), which included the Shannon (alpha 1) and Simpson (alpha 2) indices. The tcR package was used to compute combinatorial TRB VJ usage, which was then compared between cohorts by principal component analysis with ade4. GLIPH was used to cluster TCRbeta CDR3s in pairs of cohorts matched for age and read depth, and a Wilcoxon test was used to compare cluster frequencies. Following reprocessing of the reads by TCRdb, the data hold one row per CDR3 protein sequence and no DNA is available. The V and J calls come from TCRdb's annotation, not from the publication. The table for this sample lists a few thousand distinct CDR3 sequences. 52% of the sample goes to the ten largest clones.

No count is given, but going by its frequency this clonotype is medium-sized (0.01 to 0.1%). Its binding antigen is unknown. Including the terminal cysteine and phenylalanine, the CDR3 comprises 19 residues. The DNA sequence is not available. CDR1 and CDR2, per the germline V gene, are MNHEY and SVGAGI. Per sample, approximately 0.25 ug of peripheral blood genomic DNA, some 40,000 genome equivalents, was used for TRB amplification. This clonotype was sampled from a human donor with an autoimmune cytopenia or autoimmune hepatitis (not recorded which). The V and J genes are TRBV6-5 and TRBJ2-1; no DNA is available, so the TRBD2 call from TCRdb remains unchecked. The sample was peripheral blood. This receptor has the CDR3 CASSYSGLAGGSSYNEQFF.